These T cell receptor beta chains were read from a single sample in a study of blood T cell repertoires in COVID-19. Clones were read by immunoSEQ multiplex PCR, and TCRdb kept only the in-frame ones, dropping some. The sample lists approximately 290,000 clones, roughly 85% occurring once. Material for sequencing was PBMCs or T cells enriched from blood (not recorded which). The origin of the receptors is a woman aged 25 to 39 who had recovered from COVID-19. Each CDR3 is given with its conserved first and last residue. D genes are given only for firm matches. Clone size is stated in some rows and not others, as once, few, many or a class when expanded.

J | D | V | size | DNA | CDR3
TRBJ1-6 | - | TRBV7-9 | - | TGTGCCAGCAGCTTAGTCGACAGGTTGGCCCTCCACTTT | CASSLVDRLALHF
TRBJ2-2 | TRBD1 | TRBV7-9 | - | TGTGCCAGCAGCTCCGGACAGGGTTACGCCGGGGAGCTGTTTTTT | CASSSGQGYAGELFF
TRBJ2-5 | TRBD2 | TRBV4-1 | - | TGCGCCAGCAGCCAAGGACTAGCGGGAGGGGTAAGGTGGGAGACCCAGTACTTC | CASSQGLAGGVRWETQYF
TRBJ1-2 | TRBD1 | TRBV6-5 | - | TGTGCCAGCAAAATCGGGACAGACCCGACCTATGGCTACACCTTC | CASKIGTDPTYGYTF
TRBJ2-7 | TRBD2 | TRBV30 | - | TGTGCCTGGGATCCTAGCGGGAGACTCTACGAGCAGTACTTC | CAWDPSGRLYEQYF
TRBJ1-2 | TRBD1 | TRBV18 | - | TGTGCCAGCTCATCCGGACAGGGGCCAGGACTGAACTATGGCTACACCTTC | CASSSGQGPGLNYGYTF
TRBJ1-4 | - | TRBV10-3 | - | TGTGCCATCGGGTCGACAGAAACCCATGAAAAACTGTTTTTT | CAIGSTETHEKLFF
TRBJ2-7 | TRBD2 | TRBV5-5 | - | TGTGCCAGCAGCTACCCCGCGGCTATTAGCGGGCGCTCCTACGAGCAGTACTTC | CASSYPAAISGRSYEQYF
TRBJ1-6 | - | TRBV19 | - | TGTGCCAGTAGTATAGTCCCGACAGGAGCTAATTCACCCCTCCACTTT | CASSIVPTGANSPLHF
TRBJ2-2 | - | TRBV5-5 | once | TGTGCCAGCAGCTTCGTCAGATTCTCCGGGGAGCTGTTTTTT | CASSFVRFSGELFF
TRBJ1-2 | - | TRBV6-5 | - | TGTGCCAGCAGTTACGAACAGAGTGATGGCTACACCTTC | CASSYEQSDGYTF
TRBJ2-7 | - | TRBV19 | - | TGTGCCAGTAGTATTCCGGGGGATCTCGAGCAGTACTTC | CASSIPGDLEQYF
TRBJ2-7 | - | TRBV25-1 | - | TGTGCCAGCAGTTCCGGGGGAGAGCAGTACTTC | CASSSGGEQYF
TRBJ1-6 | - | TRBV11-2 | - | TGTGCCAGCACCCAGTGGGGGGGATTCAATAATTCACCCCTCCACTTT | CASTQWGGFNNSPLHF
TRBJ1-5 | TRBD1 | TRBV11-2 | - | TGTGCCAGCAGCTCGACAGGGGACAGCAATCAGCCCCAGCATTTT | CASSSTGDSNQPQHF
TRBJ2-2 | - | TRBV5-1 | - | TGCGCCAGCAGCTGGAGCAGCCATATCACCGGGGAGCTGTTTTTT | CASSWSSHITGELFF
TRBJ1-1 | - | TRBV29-1 | once | TGCAGCGCCCTCAGGGCGGATATCGCGCCGACTGAAGCTTTCTTT | CSALRADIAPTEAFF
TRBJ2-7 | - | TRBV7-3 | - | TGTGCCAGCAGCCCCCTGGGGTCTGGCGGGTTAACCTACGAGCAGTACTTC | CASSPLGSGGLTYEQYF
TRBJ2-6 | - | TRBV15 | - | TGTGCCACCAGCAAGAGCTTAGGGGTCGGGGCCAACGTCCTGACTTTC | CATSKSLGVGANVLTF
TRBJ2-1 | TRBD1 | TRBV2 | - | TGTGCCAGCAGTGAAGCGACAGGGTTGTTCCCCAATGAGCAGTTCTTC | CASSEATGLFPNEQFF
TRBJ1-1 | TRBD1 | TRBV29-1 | - | TGCAGCGGGAGACAGGGGATTAACACTGAAGCTTTCTTT | CSGRQGINTEAFF
TRBJ2-7 | - | TRBV19 | - | TGTGCCAGTACCGCGGAGGCTTTTAGCTCCTACGAGCAGTACTTC | CASTAEAFSSYEQYF
TRBJ1-2 | TRBD1 | TRBV7-9 | - | TGTGCCAGCAGCCATAGCTATCTTGGGACAGGGATTTATGGCTACACCTTC | CASSHSYLGTGIYGYTF
TRBJ2-5 | - | TRBV27 | - | TGTGCCAGCAGTTTGGGGGGGCCGGAGACCCAGTACTTC | CASSLGGPETQYF
TRBJ2-7 | TRBD2 | TRBV7-9 | - | TGTGCCAGCAGCTCCGGGACTAGCGGGAGAAGGTACGAGCAGTACTTC | CASSSGTSGRRYEQYF
TRBJ2-7 | - | TRBV2 | - | TGTGCCAGCAGGAGAGCCTACGAGCAGTACTTC | CASRRAYEQYF
TRBJ2-2 | - | TRBV18 | - | TGTGCCAGCTCACGAGACCGGGTTAGCACCGGGGAGCTGTTTTTT | CASSRDRVSTGELFF
TRBJ2-7 | TRBD2 | TRBV30 | - | TGTGCCTGGAGTCGGGGCGGGGGCTCCTACGAGCAGTACTTC | CAWSRGGGSYEQYF
TRBJ1-3 | - | TRBV7-6 | - | TGTGCCAGCAGCTTTTCGTGGCAGGGGACAGGAAACACCATATATTTT | CASSFSWQGTGNTIYF
TRBJ2-7 | - | TRBV30 | - | TGTGCCTGGAGTGTACGAGGCAGCCGGATTTACGAGCAGTACTTC | CAWSVRGSRIYEQYF